These 14 T cell receptor beta chains share one sample of origin, sequenced in a study of post-analysis software for immune sequencing data. Unique molecular identifiers were built into the TCR beta cDNA libraries. MiXCR, run by TCRdb on the PCR reads, gives a single entry per CDR3 protein. The sample holds a few hundred thousand distinct CDR3 sequences, roughly 45% seen once. Antigens of these TCRs are unknown. Regarding the study as a whole: Roughly 5 TRBV segments, TRBV5-6, TRBV5-1 and TRBV20-1 among them, were found more frequent in patients than controls.

The source material was blood. These receptors were taken from a girl under 18 with multiple sclerosis.

This clonotype was seen only a few times. CDR3 bases: TGCAGTGCTAGAGATTGGACAGCTCAAGGCGCAGATACGCAGTATTTT. This encodes CSARDWTAQGADTQYF. The chain recombines TRBV20-1 with TRBJ2-3; tentatively, D is TRBD1 (6 bases). The CDR3 runs to 16 residues. CDR1 is DFQATT, CDR2 SNEGSKA, per germline (reference sequence). Trimming took 0 bases from V and 4 from J, leaving 17 bases between them.

This clonotype was counted a few times. This chain connects TRBV6-2 or TRBV6-3 to TRBJ2-3; a weak D match, TRBD1 (5 bases). V lost 3 bases and J 0 bases, leaving 10 bases between the germline ends. This CDR3 is built from 15 residues. Germline values: CDR1 MNHEY, CDR2 SVGEGT. CDR3 sequence reads: CASSYWGSSTDTQYF. CDR3 nucleotides: TGTGCCAGCAGTTATTGGGGCTCGAGCACAGATACGCAGTATTTT.

The chain combines TRBV5-1 with TRBJ2-1, with 11 positions matching TRBD2. The CDR3 runs 14 residues. Per germline, CDR1 SGHRS and CDR2 YFSETQ. The V and J ends lost 4 bases and 8 bases, in that order; junction bases with no gene match: 5. The CDR3 is CASSLGLAVYEQFF. The CDR3 nucleotides are TGCGCCAGCAGCCTGGGACTAGCGGTATATGAGCAGTTCTTC.

This clonotype occurred a few times. The gene calls are TRBV29-1 and TRBJ2-2, with D perhaps assigned TRBD1 or TRBD2 (5 bases each). This CDR3 region has 16 residues. Trimming shortened V by 2 bases and J by 0 bases, and 13 bases separated the two germline ends. The germline V gene has CDR1 SQVTM and CDR2 ANQGSEA. The CDR3 nucleotides read TGCAGCGTTGAATACCGGGGCGCAACGAACACCGGGGAGCTGTTTTTT. Translating it yields CSVEYRGATNTGELFF.

The chain joins TRBV7-9 to TRBJ2-1; a weak D match, TRBD2 (6 bases). CDR1 and CDR2 (germline): SEHNR, FQNEAQ (reference sequence). The V end lost 3 bases, the J end lost 10 bases, and 16 bases lay between the germline ends. The CDR3 runs 14 residues. CDR3 protein: CASSLGGNPFEQFF. CDR3 nucleotide sequence: TGTGCCAGCAGCTTGGGGGGAAACCCTTTCGAGCAGTTCTTC. The variable domain in full, with the rest retrieved from reference TRBV7-9 and TRBJ2-1, is DTGVSQNPRHKITKRGQNVTFRCDPISEHNRLYWYRQTLGQGPEFLTYFQNEAQLEKSRLLSDRFSAERPKGSFSTLEIQRTEQGDSAMYLCASSLGGNPFEQFFGPGTRLTVL.

The gene calls are TRBV3-1 and TRBJ1-1, with D perhaps matching TRBD1 (6 bases). Germline CDR1 and CDR2: LGHDT and YNNKEL (reference sequence). This CDR3 has 16 residues. The V end lost 1 base, the J end lost 6 bases, and 18 bases lay between the germline ends. CDR3 coding DNA: TGTGCCAGCAGCCAAGTACCAGGGGAAGAAACAGCTGAAGCTTTCTTT. Its protein product is CASSQVPGEETAEAFF.

Worth noting for this clonotype: One end of the junction does not line up with germline, which may come from a read error. V and J are TRBV3-1 and TRBJ2-1; no firm D call. Per germline, CDR1 LGHDT and CDR2 YNNKEL (reference sequence). The CDR3 contains 14 residues. CDR3 DNA sequence: TGTGCCAGCAGCCAAGTGGTCCTCTACGATGAGCAGTTCTTC. This sequence encodes CASSQVVLYDEQFF.

This clonotype was seen more than once but under ten times. The rearrangement joins TRBV7-6 to TRBJ2-7; TRBD1 aligns across 9 bases. The germline V gene encodes CDR1 SGHVS and CDR2 FNYEAQ. Unmatched junction bases numbered 0, after V lost 5 bases and J lost 1 base. The CDR3 has 13 residues. DNA for the CDR3: TGTGCCAGCAGCGACAGGGGGTCCTACGAGCAGTACTTC. Translated: CASSDRGSYEQYF.

The chain links TRBV29-1 to TRBJ2-7; D gene uncertain. This CDR3 has 11 residues. CDR1 and CDR2 from the germline V gene are SQVTM and ANQGSEA. V dropped 4 bases and J dropped 10 bases, with 14 bases sitting between them. Written as DNA, the CDR3 is TGCAGCGTTGTAGACGGCTACACCCAGTACTTC. Protein: CSVVDGYTQYF.

The chain employs TRBV5-5 and TRBJ1-2; D is uncertain. The V end lost 0 bases, the J end lost 2 bases, and 5 bases lay between the germline ends. The CDR3 consists of 13 residues. Looked up from germline, CDR1 is SGHKS and CDR2 is YYEKEE (reference sequence). In nucleotides, the CDR3 is TGTGCCAGCAGCTTGGAGACCAACTATGGCTACACCTTC. It yields the protein CASSLETNYGYTF.

The V gene is TRBV12-3 or TRBV12-4, the J gene TRBJ2-5; the match to TRBD2 covers 14 bases. The CDR3 is made up of 16 amino acids. The V segment lost 5 bases and the J segment 5 bases; nucleotides outside the gene matches: 7. CDR3 coding DNA: TGTGCCAGCAGTCCCTGGACTAGCGGGAGGAGGGAGACCCAGTACTTC. Translation: CASSPWTSGRRETQYF.

This clonotype was seen only a few times. J is TRBJ2-5 and V is TRBV5-4, with TRBD2 matching over 7 bases. The DNA end is more similar to TRBJ2-7, so the J call may be wrong. The CDR3 is 15 residues long. CDR1 and CDR2 (germline): SGHNT, YYREEE (reference sequence). The CDR3 reads CASSLVLAEHYEQYF. CDR3 in DNA: TGTGCCAGCAGCTTGGTGCTAGCGGAACACTACGAGCAGTACTTC.

V is TRBV7-3 and J is TRBJ2-3; the D gene could be TRBD1 or TRBD2 (5 bases each). V lost 6 bases to trimming and J lost 2 bases, with 27 bases between them. The CDR3 length is 19 residues. From germline, CDR1 is SGHTA and CDR2 FQGTGA. CDR3 sequence reads: CASRPTKGTNALNTDTQYF. The CDR3 DNA reads TGTGCCAGCAGACCAACCAAAGGGACCAATGCCCTTAACACAGATACGCAGTATTTT.

This clonotype was found a few times. The V call is TRBV11-2, the J call TRBJ2-1; D not certain. The CDR3 contains 13 residues. Germline CDR1 SGHAT, CDR2 FQNNGV. Trimming removed 6 bases from V and 8 bases from J, with 14 bases in between. The CDR3 bases are TGTGCCAGCAGTCTAGACTTGGCGTATGAGCAGTTCTTC. Its protein product is CASSLDLAYEQFF.